These T cell receptor beta chains were read from a single sample in a study of T cells expressing NK-cell markers. TCRdb re-called the 5' RACE reads and gives one entry per CDR3 protein, without DNA. The repertoire table contains roughly 350,000 distinct CDR3 sequences. Material for sequencing was blood T cells: a sorted CD56 or NKG2C T cell subset, CD4+ or CD8+ T cells, or bulk PBMC T cells (not recorded which). The receptors derive from a man aged 18 to 69 in good health. Each CDR3 is given with its conserved first and last residue. Each record gives: J gene, V gene, CDR3 protein.

j_call: TRBJ2-4; v_call: TRBV29-1; cdr3_aa: CSVEEAVAKNIQYF
j_call: TRBJ2-1; v_call: TRBV12-3/TRBV12-4; cdr3_aa: CASSGLAGDTYNEQFF
j_call: TRBJ2-3; v_call: TRBV3-1; cdr3_aa: CASSAQGTQLAGAQYF
j_call: TRBJ2-2; v_call: TRBV3-1; cdr3_aa: CASSQNYRGYTGELFF
j_call: TRBJ2-1; v_call: TRBV12-3/TRBV12-4; cdr3_aa: CASRPNSGGLYYNEQFF
j_call: TRBJ2-5; v_call: TRBV20-1; cdr3_aa: CSAREDRGPQETQYF
j_call: TRBJ1-3; v_call: TRBV5-1; cdr3_aa: CASSLGQLSGNTIYF
j_call: TRBJ2-1; v_call: TRBV2; cdr3_aa: CASAEGGGEQFF
j_call: TRBJ2-2; v_call: TRBV7-9; cdr3_aa: CASSLAGQYLGELFF
j_call: TRBJ1-1; v_call: TRBV29-1; cdr3_aa: CSVEVGTGWTEAFF
j_call: TRBJ1-6; v_call: TRBV12-3/TRBV12-4; cdr3_aa: CASSLGVRGSPLHF
j_call: TRBJ2-1; v_call: TRBV2; cdr3_aa: CASSGSPPGYNEQFF
j_call: TRBJ1-1; v_call: TRBV18; cdr3_aa: CASSPGRGSTEAFF
j_call: TRBJ2-7; v_call: TRBV2; cdr3_aa: CASSEVPPYEQYF
j_call: TRBJ2-3; v_call: TRBV3-1; cdr3_aa: CASSQASRLVDTQYF
j_call: TRBJ1-1; v_call: TRBV2; cdr3_aa: CASSNEQGKSTEAFF
j_call: TRBJ2-1; v_call: TRBV12-3/TRBV12-4; cdr3_aa: CASTGQTNEQFF
j_call: TRBJ2-6; v_call: TRBV20-1; cdr3_aa: CSAPWTGSSGANVLTF
j_call: TRBJ1-2; v_call: TRBV28; cdr3_aa: CASSLYAGWNYGYTF
j_call: TRBJ2-7; v_call: TRBV12-3/TRBV12-4; cdr3_aa: CASSPLWQGGYEQYF
j_call: TRBJ2-5; v_call: TRBV6-5; cdr3_aa: CASISSGGAHKTQYF
j_call: TRBJ2-2; v_call: TRBV20-1; cdr3_aa: CSATLAGGRTGELFF
j_call: TRBJ1-3; v_call: TRBV3-1; cdr3_aa: CASSQDGYSGNTIYF
j_call: TRBJ2-6; v_call: TRBV5-1; cdr3_aa: CASSPGRAGANVLTF
j_call: TRBJ2-7; v_call: TRBV3-1; cdr3_aa: CASSQTLGNFNSYEQYF
j_call: TRBJ1-5; v_call: TRBV5-1; cdr3_aa: CASSLATGANQPQHF
j_call: TRBJ2-1; v_call: TRBV18; cdr3_aa: CASSPRDRVMDEQFF
j_call: TRBJ2-7; v_call: TRBV18; cdr3_aa: CASSPRTPHEQYF
j_call: TRBJ1-5; v_call: TRBV11-2; cdr3_aa: CASSTAGRNQPQHF
j_call: TRBJ1-2; v_call: TRBV20-1; cdr3_aa: CSARGSEGANYGYTF
j_call: TRBJ1-2; v_call: TRBV18; cdr3_aa: CASSGTVYGYTF
j_call: TRBJ2-7; v_call: TRBV15; cdr3_aa: CATSREVQGGSYEQYF
j_call: TRBJ2-5; v_call: TRBV20-1; cdr3_aa: CSALLVSETQYF
j_call: TRBJ1-1; v_call: TRBV7-9; cdr3_aa: CASSNRGGPAGTEAFF
j_call: TRBJ1-5; v_call: TRBV20-1; cdr3_aa: CSARAEPSGPQHF
j_call: TRBJ2-7; v_call: TRBV10-3; cdr3_aa: CAISDVGGGTYEQYF
j_call: TRBJ2-1; v_call: TRBV30; cdr3_aa: CAWSFATSGFGEQFF
j_call: TRBJ2-5; v_call: TRBV14; cdr3_aa: CASSPGYSGAGGQETQYF
j_call: TRBJ2-3; v_call: TRBV6-2/TRBV6-3; cdr3_aa: CASTLDPLMRVADTQYF
j_call: TRBJ2-3; v_call: TRBV7-9; cdr3_aa: CASSPEYSTDTQYF
j_call: TRBJ1-4; v_call: TRBV29-1; cdr3_aa: CSVEDWSGGLGTNEKLFF
j_call: TRBJ1-2; v_call: TRBV14; cdr3_aa: CASSQDIRAGHGGYTF
j_call: TRBJ2-3; v_call: TRBV6-5; cdr3_aa: CASRTRSASTDTQYF
j_call: TRBJ2-1; v_call: TRBV12-3/TRBV12-4; cdr3_aa: CASSQRGRLHNEQFF
j_call: TRBJ1-1; v_call: TRBV20-1; cdr3_aa: CSARASRGTVEAFF
j_call: TRBJ2-5; v_call: TRBV7-6; cdr3_aa: CASSLAHGVSVYF
j_call: TRBJ2-5; v_call: TRBV6-5; cdr3_aa: CASSYSNRVRETQYF
j_call: TRBJ2-3; v_call: TRBV6-2/TRBV6-3; cdr3_aa: CASSYGTATDTQYF